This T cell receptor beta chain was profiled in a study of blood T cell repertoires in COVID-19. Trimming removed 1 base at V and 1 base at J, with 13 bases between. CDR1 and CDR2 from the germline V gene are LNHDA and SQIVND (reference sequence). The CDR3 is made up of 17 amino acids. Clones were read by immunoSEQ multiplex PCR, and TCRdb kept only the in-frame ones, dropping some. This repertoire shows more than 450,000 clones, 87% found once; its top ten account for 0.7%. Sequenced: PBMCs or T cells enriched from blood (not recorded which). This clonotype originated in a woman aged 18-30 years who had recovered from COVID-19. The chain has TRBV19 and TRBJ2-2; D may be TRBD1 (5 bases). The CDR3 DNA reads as TGTGCCAGTAGTATAGTTCCGGCAGGGTGGAACACCGGGGAGCTGTTTTTT. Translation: CASSIVPAGWNTGELFF.